This T cell receptor beta chain was recovered during a study of cytomegalovirus exposure and HLA in healthy donors (dated by TCRdb to about 2017). At the level of the whole study: An earlier analysis of 587 of the donors reported approximately 280 Gb of sequence data and 95 million to 140 million unique TCR beta sequences obtained from about 180 million T cells. Every discovery cohort repertoire had been produced on one sequencing platform. A later analysis re-examined previously published TCR beta repertoires from over 500 donors and added high-resolution HLA genotyping to investigate patterns of TCR occurrence. Among around 400 genotyped donors of the cohort, an average of approximately 240,000 unique TCR beta nucleotide sequences was sequenced per donor, of which 15% to 20% were non-productive. Using immunosequencing, the study profiled T cell repertoires from some 670 subjects and related those repertoires to cytomegalovirus serostatus. Typing coverage differed by locus: A, B, C, DRB1 and DQB1 were typed in about 620-630 donors, DQA1 in about 500, DPA1 in around 580, and DPB1 in 400 to 490. Among the roughly 390 genotyped donors, more than 70% belonged to the genetic ancestry cluster associated with self-reported Caucasian donors. Alongside the repertoire data, information on donor age, sex, ethnicity and CMV serostatus was compiled. To predict cytomegalovirus infection status, the study combined high-throughput TCR immunosequencing, statistical association of individual TCRs with disease status, and machine learning. A later genetic analysis took genome-wide SNP genotypes for about 65% of the 666 donors and used that subset as a discovery cohort. Roughly five DR-DQ haplotypes were handled as single units for association and clustering, since linkage in the cohort was strong. The study was designed to test whether signatures of past pathogen exposure could be identified by cataloging public T cell receptors. An early release that covered 640 HLA-typed donors contained approximately 300 gigabases of sequencing data and around 85 million unique TCR sequences. The later analysis used no new phenotypic data to find candidate immune exposures, relying instead on TCR beta sequences and their occurrence across donors. In an earlier analysis of 587 of the donors, high-throughput TCR beta sequencing was used to judge whether each TCR beta V gene segment behaved as functional or pseudogenic. HLA typing covered class I and class II loci at four-digit resolution. In addition to the first cohort of around 670 subjects, a separate validation cohort of 120 different subjects was used. General study outcomes and caveats: In a later analysis, the rate of TCR association differed among HLA loci, with DRB1 alleles having the most associated TCRs and HLA-C alleles having the fewest. Some IMGT-functional V segments, including TRBV6-2 and TRBV6-3, could not be told apart with the 87-base-pair reads, so those segments were excluded. Strong co-occurrence of HLA alleles, especially DR and DQ, made assigning TCR associations to individual alleles difficult. In a later analysis, HLA-associated TCR beta chains showed more clonal expansion and lower generation probabilities than non-associated chains that were equally common. According to the authors, the approach could potentially be generalized to other disease states and immunological phenotypes. While some public TCRs were present in many individuals, most TCR sequences turned up only very rarely across donors. In a later genetic analysis, fewer N-insertions in productive TCRs were reported among donors in an Asian-associated ancestry cluster than the 666-donor mean. The study listed approximately 160 TCR beta chains as associated with cytomegalovirus. The sequencing pipeline was judged likely to have produced a cluster of highly shared sequence variants as a technical artifact. In both the original and validation cohorts, the classifier was reported to diagnose cytomegalovirus status with high specificity and sensitivity. According to a later analysis, most CMV-associated TCR beta chains appeared to be HLA-restricted, and the HLA associations seemed to be driven largely by CMV exposure. An association between a missense DCLRE1C variant and V-gene and J-gene trimming of TCR beta chains was found in a later genetic analysis and replicated in an independent cohort. In vitro tests confirmed that a few of the cytomegalovirus-associated TCR beta chains recognize cytomegalovirus antigens. Correlated functional status among segregating V segments might be attributable to linkage disequilibrium, but an unknown experimental factor could not be ruled out. The cohort was sequenced for TCR beta chains only, and without alpha or paired-chain data the features that could be detected were limited. Because counts were too low, roughly 17 rarely observed V segments, including chromosome 9 orphons, were left out of the earlier analysis of about 500 of the donors. Because HLA typing was missing for some donors at each locus, association tests included only the typed subset. The only immune exposure information available for the cohort was CMV serostatus. At a false discovery rate of 0.05, a later analysis linked fewer than 20,000 TCR beta sequences to specific HLA alleles. In an earlier analysis of about 600 of the donors, most TCR beta V segments appeared in productive rearrangements about 87% or about 30% of the time, broadly matching IMGT annotations. Several of the top co-occurrence clusters appeared to be linked to parvovirus B19, influenza, CMV and Epstein-Barr virus, according to a later analysis. Roughly uniform sequencing depth across donors was assumed in presence/absence analyses, although this assumption may not hold. A further reported finding was that TCR beta sequences accurately predicted the HLA-A and HLA-B alleles for most subjects in the first cohort.

Including cysteine and phenylalanine, the CDR3 has 16 amino acids. Left in the record is the CDR3 DNA by itself, 48 bases read in frame from the first base. The V end loses 0 bases and the J end loses 1 base, and a stretch of 12 bases separates them. Based on the germline V gene (reference sequence), the CDR1 and CDR2 sequences are LNHDA and SQIVND. Library generation was performed with the immunoSEQ multiplex PCR assay. For the multiplex PCR, a mixture combining 60 forward primers for TCR Vbeta segments and 13 reverse primers for TCR Jbeta segments was used. A multiplex PCR assay on genomic DNA amplified the CDR3 region of rearranged TCR beta genes. The Illumina HiSeq System was used to sequence the amplified TCR beta libraries as 87-base-pair reads. Under the source paper's analysis protocol: A later analysis counted approximately 74 million unique TCR beta chains across the 690 or so repertoires, and 10 million to 11 million of these chains were shared by at least two donors. A nearest-neighbor algorithm error-corrected the raw reads and collapsed the reads into unique sequences, merging closely related sequences to remove PCR and sequencing errors. Alignment of CDR3 sequences to IMGT reference sequences was used to assign V, D and J gene segments. For a sequence to be retained, at least a six-nucleotide match to both a V gene segment and a J gene segment was required. A rearrangement counted as productive if the CDR3 had no stop codons and remained in frame with V and J, and every other rearrangement counted as non-productive. CDR3 was defined according to IMGT convention as the region running from the second conserved V-encoded cysteine to the conserved J-encoded phenylalanine. In an earlier analysis of more than 550 of the donors, sequences lacking an unambiguous match to a single V gene segment were excluded. In an earlier analysis of approximately 590 of the donors, V segments were called functional above 56.7% productive rearrangements and were called segregating when the between-donor standard deviation exceeded 5%. A statistical classification framework was developed to diagnose cytomegalovirus status using the catalog of TCR beta chain sequences. V and J gene assignment, in a later analysis, came from comparing TCR nucleotide sequences with IMGT/GENE-DB human TR gene sequences. Using the TCRdist pipeline, a later analysis assigned CDR3 sequences along with most-parsimonious VDJ recombination scenarios. In a later analysis, each TCR beta chain was defined by its CDR3 amino acid sequence together with its V-gene family, and reads lacking a unique V-gene family were excluded. A later analysis removed 500 to 650 highly shared, low-generation-probability nucleotide sequences to deal with suspected cross-contamination and a sequencing artifact. A later analysis calculated a clonal expansion index for each public chain from normalized within-repertoire ranks of inferred template counts. Generation probabilities in a later analysis came from a VDJ recombination model fitted to out-of-frame rearrangements, and those results were checked against IGoR. In a later analysis, TCR-TCR, TCR-HLA and TCR-CMV co-occurrence was scored with hypergeometric tests, and a repertoire-size bias correction was applied to TCR pairs. A later analysis estimated false discovery rates by permuting HLA or CMV assignments 20 times. In a later analysis, co-occurring TCRs were grouped with DBSCAN, and TCRdist sequence similarity was added when clustering was performed within HLA-allele-positive subsets. Repertoires with fewer than 30,000 or more than 120,000 public chains, plus five repertoires with anomalous nucleotide sharing, were excluded from co-occurrence clustering. This immuneACCESS table, as held by TCRdb, lists in-frame sequences with V and J called but not all clones. Of the missing ones, under half trace to an unresolved V gene in checked studies; the others have no known cause. V, J and clone size reflect that table, while D and trimming were determined from the DNA. Recorded for this sample are about 96,000 clones; under 85% of them occurred a single time. The biggest ten clones account for roughly 3% of the sample.

The cohort consisted of 600 or so healthy bone marrow donors. All cohort members were sampled while nominally healthy, although unrecorded immune exposures were likely present. The donor tested CMV seropositive and was one of the 289 seropositive cohort members. A peripheral blood sample was collected from each donor, and TCR beta sequencing was performed on peripheral blood mononuclear cells. Genomic DNA was extracted from the blood cell samples with the Qiagen DNeasy Blood Extraction Kit. As for this clone: What this receptor recognizes is not known. Base qualities are not recorded, but no much larger clone differs from it by a single base.

Sequences were obtained from PBMCs. The sequence derives from a female donor in good health and CMV-seropositive. Recombination linked TRBV19 to TRBJ1-1; the D gene assignment is ambiguous. The CDR3 sequence is CASSIERARGNTEAFF. The bases are TGTGCCAGTAGTATAGAAAGGGCGCGGGGGAACACTGAAGCTTTCTTT.